One and the same sample provided the 12 T cell receptor beta chains below, sequenced in a study of low-dose radiotherapy and immunotherapy resistance in tumors. Time point here: before trial treatment. With TRAV- and TRBV-specific primers, first-strand cDNA was made, covering the alpha and beta chains. TCR amplification involved 15 to 25 PCR cycles with a constant-region primer and V-primer adapter. TCRdb recomputed calls from the reads with MiXCR, one row per CDR3 protein. The data show some 71,000 distinct CDR3 sequences, less than 35% seen once. This sample comprised PBMCs, obtained before treatment. These TCRs come from a female donor with ovarian cancer.

This clonotype was found many times. CDR3 amino acids: CAMSTLASQETQYF. The CDR3 region has the DNA TGTGCCATGTCGACCCTCGCTAGTCAAGAGACCCAGTACTTC. The chain combines TRBV2 with TRBJ2-5; D unresolved. The CDR3 length is 14 residues. Looked up from germline, CDR1 is SNHLY and CDR2 is FYNNEI. V was pared by 10 bases and J by 2 bases, with 17 bases between. The entire variable domain, with the rest obtained from reference TRBV2 and TRBJ2-5, is as follows: EPEVTQTPSHQVTQMGQEVILRCVPISNHLYFYWYRQILGQKVEFLVSFYNNEISEKSEIFDDQFSVERPDGSNFTLKIRSTKLEDSAMYFCAMSTLASQETQYFGPGTRLLVL.

This clonotype was found many times. The chain joins TRBV19 to TRBJ2-3, with D tentatively TRBD2 (6 bases). There are 17 residues in the CDR3. Germline lookup yields CDR1 LNHDA and CDR2 SQIVND (reference sequence). The germline V and J ends were trimmed by 7 bases and 0 bases, with 20 bases remaining between them. This CDR3 is CASTESGSGASTDTQYF. CDR3 in DNA: TGTGCCAGTACCGAAAGCGGTAGCGGAGCAAGCACAGATACGCAGTATTTT.

This clonotype was counted at least ten times. The rearrangement uses TRBV5-1 and TRBJ1-6; 9 bases are shared with TRBD1. The CDR3 covers 15 residues. CDR1 is SGHRS, CDR2 YFSETQ, per germline. With 4 bases clipped from V and 6 bases from J, the junction kept 5 bases outside the gene matches. CDR3 in amino acids: CASSLRDRVNSPLHF. The CDR3 coding sequence is TGCGCCAGCAGCCTCCGGGACAGGGTTAATTCACCCCTCCACTTT.

A note on this clonotype: A far larger clone is one nucleotide away, so this likely arose from a read error. The CDR3 reads CASSTMTGGYNEQYF. As DNA, the CDR3 is TGTGCCAGCAGTACCATGACAGGGGGTTACAATGAGCAGTACTTC. The V call is TRBV2, the J call TRBJ2-7; 9 nucleotides line up with TRBD1. Germline CDR1 reads SNHLY; CDR2 reads FYNNEI. With 5 bases clipped from V and 7 bases from J, the junction kept 12 bases outside the gene matches. The CDR3 is 15 amino acids. Looking up the rest from reference TRBV2 and TRBJ2-7 gives the full variable domain: EPEVTQTPSHQVTQMGQEVILRCVPISNHLYFYWYRQILGQKVEFLVSFYNNEISEKSEIFDDQFSVERPDGSNFTLKIRSTKLEDSAMYFCASSTMTGGYNEQYFGPGTRLTVT.

V and J are TRBV2 and TRBJ1-5; D perhaps matches TRBD1 (6 bases). This CDR3 has 17 amino acids. V lost 7 bases and J 0 bases, leaving 19 bases between the germline ends. Germline V CDR1 and CDR2: SNHLY, FYNNEI. CDR3 loop: CASKGADRRYSNQPQHF. The CDR3 region has the DNA TGTGCCAGCAAGGGCGCGGACAGACGTTATAGCAATCAGCCCCAGCATTTT.

This clonotype was recorded at least ten times. The V gene is TRBV9, the J gene TRBJ1-6; possible D gene TRBD1, 5 bases. The V end was cut by 3 bases, the J end by 7 bases, with 14 bases between. The CDR3 runs to 15 residues. Germline values: CDR1 SGDLS, CDR2 YYNGEE. The DNA for the CDR3 is TGTGCCAGCAGCGCCTCCGGGGCAGAGAATTCACCCCTCCACTTT. Translated: CASSASGAENSPLHF.

V gene TRBV10-3 combines with J gene TRBJ2-1; 8 nucleotides match TRBD2. Trimming at V came to 10 bases and at J to 4 bases, leaving 12 bases not matched to a gene. Per germline, CDR1 ENHRY and CDR2 SYGVKD. The CDR3 spans 15 residues. CDR3 DNA: TGTGCCACCGCCCCAACTAGCGGCGCTTACAATGAGCAGTTCTTC. The encoded protein is CATAPTSGAYNEQFF.

In this sample, this clonotype is medium-sized. V is TRBV2 and J is TRBJ2-7; 7 bases are shared with TRBD1. CDR1 SNHLY and CDR2 FYNNEI come from the germline V gene. The ends lost 0 bases at V and 6 bases at J; junction bases unmatched: 17. The CDR3 is 18 residues long. The CDR3 region is CASSEATGRTSQTSEQYF. In nucleotides, the CDR3 is TGTGCCAGCAGTGAAGCGACAGGGAGAACGAGCCAGACTTCCGAGCAGTACTTC.

This clonotype showed up many times. This rearrangement joins TRBV7-9 to TRBJ2-7, with TRBD1 matching over 8 bases. The CDR3 runs to 14 residues. In germline, CDR1 is SEHNR, CDR2 FQNEAQ (reference sequence). J gave up 8 bases and V 3 bases, and 9 bases lay outside the gene matches. This CDR3 reads CASSFSGQGEKQYF. CDR3 sequence (DNA): TGTGCCAGCAGCTTCTCCGGACAGGGAGAGAAGCAGTACTTC.

The chain uses TRBV27 and TRBJ2-3; TRBD2 aligns across 7 bases. CDR1 and CDR2 from the germline V gene are MNHEY and SMNVEV (reference sequence). V lost 5 bases, J lost 0 bases, and 11 bases stayed unmatched. The CDR3 runs 17 residues. The CDR3 bases are TGTGCCAGCAGTCCTTGGTCCAGCGGGACTAGCACAGATACGCAGTATTTT. It translates to CASSPWSSGTSTDTQYF.

This clonotype has ten or more counts. This chain links TRBV7-2 with TRBJ2-3; D might be TRBD2 (5 bases). Germline V gives CDR1 SGHTA, CDR2 FQGNSA. The CDR3 runs to 16 residues. Trimming cost V 1 base and J 0 bases, with 11 bases left between them. CDR3 amino acids: CASSLVGSASTDTQYF. The CDR3 nucleotides read TGTGCCAGCAGCTTAGTGGGTAGCGCTAGCACAGATACGCAGTATTTT.

The gene calls are TRBV29-1 and TRBJ2-2; D uncertain. The V gene lost 5 bases and the J gene lost 1 base, with 14 bases spanning the gap. The CDR3 sequence is 15 residues long. Germline V CDR1 and CDR2: SQVTM, ANQGSEA. DNA for the CDR3: TGCAGCGTTTCAACGGGCATGCAGAACACCGGGGAGCTGTTTTTT. As protein: CSVSTGMQNTGELFF.